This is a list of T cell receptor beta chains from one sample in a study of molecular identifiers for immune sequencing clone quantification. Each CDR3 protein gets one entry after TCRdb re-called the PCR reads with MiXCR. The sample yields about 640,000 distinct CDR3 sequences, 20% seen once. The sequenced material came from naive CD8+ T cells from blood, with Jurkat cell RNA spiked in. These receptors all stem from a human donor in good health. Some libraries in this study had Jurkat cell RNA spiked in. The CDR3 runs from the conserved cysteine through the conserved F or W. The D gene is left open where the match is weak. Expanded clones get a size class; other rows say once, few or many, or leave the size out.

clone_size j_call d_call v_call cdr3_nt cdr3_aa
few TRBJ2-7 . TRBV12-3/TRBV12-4 TGTGCCAGCAGTTTAGCGTCGGTGCGGCACCTACCCGCTGAGCAGTACTTC CASSLASVRHLPAEQYF
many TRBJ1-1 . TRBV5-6 TGTGCCAGCACTGAAGGATTATGGAACACTGAAGCTTTCTTT CASTEGLWNTEAFF
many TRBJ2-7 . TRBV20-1 TGCAGTGCTAGAGGTAGTCATTTCTACGAGCAGTACTTC CSARGSHFYEQYF
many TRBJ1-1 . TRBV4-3 TGCGCCAGCAGCCAAGACACAGCCATGAACACTGAAGCTTTCTTT CASSQDTAMNTEAFF
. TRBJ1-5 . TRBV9 TGTGCCAGCAGCGTAGATGGGGGGGCCCCCAATCAGCCCCAGCATTTT CASSVDGGAPNQPQHF
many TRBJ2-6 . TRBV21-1 TGTGCCAGCAGCGCCCAGGGATCTGGGGCCAACGTCCTGACTTTC CASSAQGSGANVLTF
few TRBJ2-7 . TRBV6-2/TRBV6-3 TGTGCCAGCACCCTAAATCAACTCTACGAGCAGTACTTC CASTLNQLYEQYF
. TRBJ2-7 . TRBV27 . CASSFGTGAYEQHF
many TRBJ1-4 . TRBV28 TGTGCCAGCAGTTTTTGGCGGAGCGGTAATGAAAAACTGTTTTTT CASSFWRSGNEKLFF
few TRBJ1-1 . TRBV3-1 TGTGCCAGCAGCCAAGATCCAGGGATGAACACTGAAGCTTTCTTT CASSQDPGMNTEAFF
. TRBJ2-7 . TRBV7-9 TGTGCCAGCAGCCCCCCCTCGGCGGGGAGCCGCGAGCAGTACTTC CASSPPSAGSREQYF
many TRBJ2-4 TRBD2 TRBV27 TGTGCCAGCAGGGGACTAGCGGGAGCCAAAAACATTCAGTACTTC CASRGLAGAKNIQYF
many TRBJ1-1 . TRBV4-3 TGCGCCAGCAGCCCAGCCAGGTTGAACACTGAAGCTTTCTTT CASSPARLNTEAFF
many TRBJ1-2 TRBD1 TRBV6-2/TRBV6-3 TGTGCCAGCAGTCAAATTCGGACAGGGGGGAACTATGGCTACACCTTC CASSQIRTGGNYGYTF
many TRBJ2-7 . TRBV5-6 TGTGCCAGCAGCTTGGGAGGCAGGGCCGAGCAGTACTTC CASSLGGRAEQYF
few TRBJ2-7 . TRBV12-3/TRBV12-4 TGTGCCAGCAGTTTTGGCTACATGGGCTACGAGCAGTACTTC CASSFGYMGYEQYF
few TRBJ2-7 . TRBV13 TGTGCCAGCAGCATGAGGACAGACTACGAGCAGTACTTC CASSMRTDYEQYF
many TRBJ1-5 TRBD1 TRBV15 TGTGCCACCCGTGACAGGGCCGTAGGTCAGCCCCAGCATTTT CATRDRAVGQPQHF
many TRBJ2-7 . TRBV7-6 TGTGCCAGCAGCTTAGTCAGGGACTCTGACGAGCAGTACTTC CASSLVRDSDEQYF
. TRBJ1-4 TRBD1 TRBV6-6 TGTGCCAGCAGTTACAAGGGGGCAGGAGAAAAACTGTTTTTT CASSYKGAGEKLFF
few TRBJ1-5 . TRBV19 TGTGCCAGTAGCATACCCTCTGGACACTTGAATCAGCCCCAGCATTTT CASSIPSGHLNQPQHF
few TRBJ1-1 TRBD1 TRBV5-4 TGTGCCAGCAGCTACAGGGGGAAGAACACTGAAGCTTTCTTT CASSYRGKNTEAFF